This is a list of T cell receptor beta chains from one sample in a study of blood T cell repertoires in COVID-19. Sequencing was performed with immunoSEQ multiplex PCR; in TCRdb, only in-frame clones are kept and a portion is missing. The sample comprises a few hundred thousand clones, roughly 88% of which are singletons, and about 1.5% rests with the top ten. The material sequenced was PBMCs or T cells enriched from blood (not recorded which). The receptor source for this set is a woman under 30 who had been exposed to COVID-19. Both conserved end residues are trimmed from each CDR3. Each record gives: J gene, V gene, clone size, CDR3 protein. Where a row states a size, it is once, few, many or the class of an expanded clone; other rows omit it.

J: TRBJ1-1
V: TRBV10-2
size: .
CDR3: AGSETQGDTEAF

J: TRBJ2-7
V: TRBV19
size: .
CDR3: ASSITLADYEQY

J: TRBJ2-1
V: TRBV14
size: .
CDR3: ASSPRIREVDNEQF

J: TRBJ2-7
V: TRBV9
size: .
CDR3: ASSATGGAYEQY

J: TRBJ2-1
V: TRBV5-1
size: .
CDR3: ASSLAFGTGGSDEQF

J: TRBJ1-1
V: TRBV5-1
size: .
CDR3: ASSLRTAGDTEAF

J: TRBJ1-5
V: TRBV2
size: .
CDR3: ASRSGLDSNQPQH

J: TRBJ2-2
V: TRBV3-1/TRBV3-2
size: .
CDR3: ASSGRLYANTGELF

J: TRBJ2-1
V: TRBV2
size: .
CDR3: ASRWASGADNEQF

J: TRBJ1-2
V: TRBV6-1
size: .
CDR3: ASSEPDRGGYT

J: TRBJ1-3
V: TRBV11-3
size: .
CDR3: ASSLTSSGNTIY

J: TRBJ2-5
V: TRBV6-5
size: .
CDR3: ASSYSPLGSEETQY

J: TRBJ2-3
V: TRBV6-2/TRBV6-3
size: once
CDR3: ASSYLTHRSDTQY

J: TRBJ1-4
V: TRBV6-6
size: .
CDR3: ASSYPGRTTNEKLF

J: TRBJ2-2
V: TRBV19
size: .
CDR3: ASSRVNLGVTGELF

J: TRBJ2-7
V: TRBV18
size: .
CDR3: ASRWGDRGPYEQY

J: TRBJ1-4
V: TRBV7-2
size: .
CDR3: ASSRGQGTFTTNEKLF

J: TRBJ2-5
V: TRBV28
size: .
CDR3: ASSLTGSASAQY

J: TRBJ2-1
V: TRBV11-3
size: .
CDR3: ASTPGGPDEQF

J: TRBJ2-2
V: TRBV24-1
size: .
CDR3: ATSEGLLSGVKRTGELF

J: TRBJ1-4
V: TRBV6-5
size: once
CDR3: ASSYTNPTVYEKLF

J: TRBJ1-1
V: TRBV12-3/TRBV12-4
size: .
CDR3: ASSYGRQGGTF

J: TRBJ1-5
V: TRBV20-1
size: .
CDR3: SASGRGAGSNQPQH

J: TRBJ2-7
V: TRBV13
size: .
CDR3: ASSKNTGQGDSYEQY

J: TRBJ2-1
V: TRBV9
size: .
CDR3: ASSVTVGGAERYNEQF

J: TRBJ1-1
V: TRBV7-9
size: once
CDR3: ASSFLEGTTEAF

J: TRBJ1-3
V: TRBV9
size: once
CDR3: ASSPPWGGGNTIY

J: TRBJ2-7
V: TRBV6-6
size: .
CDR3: ASRPHSGYEQY

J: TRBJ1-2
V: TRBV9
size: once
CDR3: ASSADRGYGYT

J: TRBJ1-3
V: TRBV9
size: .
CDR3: ASSVGDSGNTIY

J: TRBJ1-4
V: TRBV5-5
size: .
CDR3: ASSPDRGGKLF

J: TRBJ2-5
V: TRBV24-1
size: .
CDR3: ATSGGLETQY

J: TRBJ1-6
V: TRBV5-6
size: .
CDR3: ASSWGLNSPLH

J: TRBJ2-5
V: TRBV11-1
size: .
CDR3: ASSSPGLAVETQY

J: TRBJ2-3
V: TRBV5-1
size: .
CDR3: ASSLRGASADTQY